The 5 T cell receptor beta chains presented below share a single source sample, sequenced in a study of T cell changes during pregnancy in multiple sclerosis. Using immunoSEQ multiplex PCR, the repertoire was profiled, and TCRdb retains in-frame clones only, with some absent. The sample contains about 32,000 clones, roughly 91% of which appear only once. The material sequenced was CD4+ T cells from peripheral blood mononuclear cells, taken in the second trimester of pregnancy. The receptor source for this set is a female donor with multiple sclerosis, enrolled in a pregnancy study.

The V call is TRBV29-1, the J call TRBJ2-3; 11 bases map to TRBD2. Germline loops: CDR1 SQVTM, CDR2 ANQGSEA. Trimming took 8 bases from V and 2 from J; bases not matched to a gene: 9. The CDR3 is 15 amino acids. This CDR3 reads CSLTSGAFLTDTQYF. The CDR3 coding sequence is TGCAGCCTGACTAGCGGGGCCTTCCTCACAGATACGCAGTATTTT.

Here the CDR3 reads CASSLGWDRGYGYTF. The CDR3 DNA follows: TGTGCCAGCAGCTTGGGGTGGGACAGGGGCTATGGCTACACCTTC. The chain couples TRBV5-4 to TRBJ1-2, with TRBD1 matching 10 bases. The CDR3 contains 15 residues. The germline CDR1 and CDR2 sequences are SGHNT and YYREEE (reference sequence). V lost 0 bases, J lost 4 bases, and 3 bases stayed unmatched.

V and J are TRBV2 and TRBJ2-2, with 7 positions matching TRBD2. Germline assignment: CDR1 SNHLY and CDR2 FYNNEI. This CDR3 contains 16 residues. The ends lost 6 bases at V and 4 bases at J; junction bases unmatched: 11. CDR3 bases: TGTGCCAGCAGCGGCCCGGGGGGTCAGGGCACCGGGGAGCTGTTTTTT. It translates to CASSGPGGQGTGELFF.

The CDR3 loop is CASSPLAGGPYEQYF. Here the CDR3 DNA reads TGTGCCAGCAGCCCACTAGCGGGCGGGCCCTACGAGCAGTACTTC. V usage is TRBV7-2 and J usage is TRBJ2-7, with 9 bases aligning to TRBD2. The germline CDR1 and CDR2 sequences are SGHTA and FQGNSA. The V gene end was trimmed by 5 bases and the J gene end by 2 bases; junction bases not matched to a gene: 7. The CDR3 covers 15 residues.

J is TRBJ2-3 and V is TRBV19, with 7 bases identical to TRBD2. This CDR3 has 16 amino acids. Germline assignment: CDR1 LNHDA and CDR2 SQIVND (reference sequence). The junction had 12 bases not matched to a gene; V was cut back by 5 bases and J by 4 bases. The CDR3 loop is CASSPGTFAGADTQYF. CDR3 bases: TGTGCCAGTAGTCCGGGTACGTTTGCGGGAGCAGATACGCAGTATTTT.